A single sample gave rise to the 10 T cell receptor beta chains below, sequenced in a study of cytomegalovirus exposure and HLA in healthy donors. PCR amplification relied on 60 Vbeta primers (plus 13 Jbeta primers). Profiled with immunoSEQ multiplex PCR; TCRdb holds only in-frame clones, not every one. The sample has about 240,000 clones; roughly four fifths are singletons. The sequenced sample consisted of PBMCs. The receptor set was obtained from a woman aged 55-69 years in good health and CMV-seropositive.

This clone was observed a few times. This chain joins TRBV19 and TRBJ1-1; no definite D call. The CDR3 spans 10 residues. The V gene's germline CDR1 is LNHDA and CDR2 SQIVND (reference sequence). Trimming stripped 10 bases from V and 8 bases from J, with 11 bases between. The DNA for the CDR3 is TGTGCCACTCGGGGAGGGGAAGCTTTCTTT. Translating it yields CATRGGEAFF.

CDR3 protein: CASSRSLRFAEAFF. The DNA for the CDR3 is TGTGCCAGCAGCCGGAGCTTGCGATTCGCTGAAGCTTTCTTT. The chain is built from TRBV28 and TRBJ1-1; no reliable D call. CDR1 is MDHEN and CDR2 is SYDVKM in the germline V gene. V was shortened by 6 bases and J by 6 bases, with 17 bases between the two germline ends. This CDR3 is built from 14 residues.

To note about this clone: A junction end diverges from the germline sequence, so it may reflect a read error. This chain joins TRBV28 and TRBJ1-5; tentatively, D is TRBD1 (5 bases). This CDR3 spans 13 amino acids. The germline V gene has CDR1 MDHEN and CDR2 SYDVKM. The CDR3 sequence: CAISTGVHQPQHF. In DNA form, the CDR3 reads TGTGCCATCAGTACGGGGGTGCATCAGCCCCAGCATTTT.

This clone was counted a single time. The chain employs TRBV9 and TRBJ1-2; 8 bases are a match to TRBD1. This CDR3 has 16 residues. CDR1 is SGDLS, CDR2 YYNGEE, per germline. Unmatched junction bases numbered 8, after V lost 4 bases and J lost 0 bases. The DNA for the CDR3 is TGTGCCAGCAGCCCCTGGGACAGGCAAGCTAACTATGGCTACACCTTC. It is translated as CASSPWDRQANYGYTF.

This chain connects TRBV19 to TRBJ1-1; weak D call: TRBD1 (6 bases). Germline V CDR1 and CDR2: LNHDA, SQIVND (reference sequence). Between the trimmed V and J ends, which lost 9 bases and 4 bases, there was a span of 15 bases. The CDR3 spans 13 residues. The CDR3 loop reads CASRGTGITEAFF. In nucleotides, the CDR3 is TGTGCCAGCCGGGGAACAGGGATCACTGAAGCTTTCTTT.

The chain joins TRBV29-1 to TRBJ2-4, with TRBD2 as a possible D gene (7 bases). This CDR3 is built from 15 residues. The germline gives CDR1 SQVTM, CDR2 ANQGSEA. Trimming removed 2 bases from V and 7 bases from J, with 18 bases in between. The CDR3 DNA follows: TGCAGCGTTGAACGGGGGGCCCCCGGGCGGAACATTCAGTACTTC. This sequence encodes CSVERGAPGRNIQYF.

This clone occurred a few times. The CDR3 sequence: CASSPRANEQFF. Here the CDR3 DNA reads TGTGCCAGCTCACCACGGGCAAATGAGCAGTTCTTC. V usage is TRBV18 and J usage is TRBJ2-1; D ambiguous. This CDR3 has 12 amino acids. Between the trimmed V and J ends, which lost 1 base and 7 bases, there was a span of 5 bases. Germline CDR1 and CDR2: KGHSH and LQKENI.

The gene calls are TRBV10-3 and TRBJ2-7; TRBD2 agrees at 8 bases. The V gene end was trimmed by 10 bases and the J gene end by 4 bases; junction bases not matched to a gene: 3. Germline CDR1 and CDR2: ENHRY and SYGVKD. The CDR3 totals 11 residues. The CDR3 spells CATGGEYEQYF. CDR3 nucleotides: TGTGCCACGGGAGGGGAATACGAGCAGTACTTC.

The gene calls are TRBV7-2 and TRBJ1-5; D is undetermined. The CDR3 is 15 amino acids. Germline CDR1 and CDR2: SGHTA and FQGNSA. The V gene lost 2 bases and the J gene lost 3 bases, with 11 bases spanning the gap. The CDR3 sequence is CASSLQAQANQPQHF. CDR3 in DNA: TGTGCCAGCAGCTTACAGGCTCAGGCCAATCAGCCCCAGCATTTT.

The count of this clone is one. This chain connects TRBV2 to TRBJ2-3, with D hard to call. This CDR3 comprises 11 residues. The germline V and J ends were trimmed by 7 bases and 6 bases, with 8 bases remaining between them. CDR1 and CDR2 (germline): SNHLY, FYNNEI. CDR3 sequence: CASISWDTQYF. The CDR3 DNA is TGTGCCAGCATCAGTTGGGATACGCAGTATTTT.